What follows is one TCR beta chain and its context. What it binds is not known. The CDR3 spans 13 residues. The V end was cut by 6 bases, the J end by 0 bases, with 6 bases between. The germline V gene encodes CDR1 LNHDA and CDR2 SQIVND (reference sequence). PCR primers comprised 60 Vbeta and 13 Jbeta primers. TCRdb keeps only in-frame clones here, not all; method: immunoSEQ multiplex PCR. The table lists roughly 100,000 clones, with 3% to 4% in the top ten. The data stem from a study of cytomegalovirus exposure and HLA in healthy donors. Study information: When 398 donors were genotyped, over 80% of them were found to fall in the Caucasian-associated ancestry cluster. Broader study findings: Some V segments (TRBV6-2 and TRBV6-3 among them) were excluded as indistinguishable. As a later analysis showed, a missense DCLRE1C variant was linked to trimming of TCR beta V- and J-genes. Using a false discovery rate of 0.05, a later analysis showed that approximately 17,000 TCR beta sequences were associated with HLA alleles.

This chain uses TRBV19 with TRBJ2-4; tentatively, D is TRBD1 (5 bases). Specimen: PBMCs. This clonotype was obtained from a woman aged 25 to 45 in good health and CMV-seronegative. DNA for the CDR3: TGTGCCAGTAGCAGGGAAGCCAAAAACATTCAGTACTTC. Translation: CASSREAKNIQYF.